A single sample gave rise to the 24 T cell receptor beta chains below, sequenced in a study of shared clonotypes between healthy human individuals. Produced via immunoSEQ multiplex PCR; TCRdb's table is partial and in-frame only. The sample lists approximately 1.1 million clones; about 80% were seen once. Sequenced: memory CD4+ T cells from PBMCs. The subset was: CD45RA-negative fraction. All receptors come from a man younger than 35 in good health. Some clones in this sample may be carry-over from other donors' samples.

The CDR3 region is CASSGQGYEQFF. In DNA form, the CDR3 reads TGTGCCAGCAGCGGACAGGGCTATGAGCAGTTCTTC. The V gene is TRBV7-6, the J gene TRBJ2-1, with 8 bases identical to TRBD1. J gave up 8 bases and V 5 bases, and 2 bases lay outside the gene matches. CDR1 and CDR2 (germline): SGHVS, FNYEAQ. The CDR3 length is 12 residues.

V usage is TRBV7-3 and J usage is TRBJ1-1, with D hard to call. Germline lookup yields CDR1 SGHTA and CDR2 FQGTGA. The V gene lost 5 bases and the J gene lost 1 base, with 8 bases spanning the gap. The CDR3 is 13 residues long. The CDR3 loop is CASSPRPNTEAFF. The CDR3 DNA follows: TGTGCCAGCAGCCCTCGTCCGAACACTGAAGCTTTCTTT.

This clone was counted once. V is TRBV18 and J is TRBJ1-4, with D unresolved. CDR1 is KGHSH, CDR2 LQKENI, per germline. The CDR3 length is 15 residues. V lost 5 bases and J 5 bases, leaving 15 bases between the germline ends. The CDR3 DNA follows: TGTGCCAGCTCAACGACGGAGGGTCGAAATGAAAAACTGTTTTTT. Translated, it gives CASSTTEGRNEKLFF.

The chain combines TRBV5-1 with TRBJ2-1; 11 nucleotides match TRBD2. The junction had 17 bases not matched to a gene; V was cut back by 7 bases and J by 2 bases. The germline V gene encodes CDR1 SGHRS and CDR2 YFSETQ. This CDR3 region has 19 residues. The CDR3 DNA is TGCGCCAGCCGCCCCAGGCTAGCGGGAGGAAGTGGCACCTACAATGAGCAGTTCTTC. Residues: CASRPRLAGGSGTYNEQFF.

This sequence joins TRBV29-1 and TRBJ2-7; weak D call: TRBD2 (5 bases). There are 12 residues in the CDR3. Germline V gene data show CDR1 as SQVTM and CDR2 as ANQGSEA. V lost 4 bases to trimming and J lost 2 bases, with 9 bases between them. CDR3 region: CSVATGTYEQYF. CDR3 DNA: TGCAGCGTTGCGACGGGAACCTACGAGCAGTACTTC.

The genes are TRBV5-4 and TRBJ2-3; D unclear. The CDR3 is 13 residues long. Trimming pared 4 bases from V and 2 bases from J, leaving 8 bases between. Germline V gives CDR1 SGHNT, CDR2 YYREEE (reference sequence). The CDR3 coding sequence is TGTGCCAGCAGCAGCGTGTTCACAGATACGCAGTATTTT. It encodes CASSSVFTDTQYF.

The genes are TRBV25-1 and TRBJ2-1, with D maybe TRBD1 (6 bases). The CDR3 totals 14 residues. Trimming cost V 10 bases and J 0 bases, with 13 bases left between them. CDR1 and CDR2 from the germline V gene are MGHDK and SYGVNS. DNA for the CDR3: TGTGCCACCACCAGGGACAACTCCTACAATGAGCAGTTCTTC. Translating it yields CATTRDNSYNEQFF.

The chain is built from TRBV18 and TRBJ2-1, with 8 nucleotides matching TRBD2. This CDR3 has 17 residues. The J segment lost 5 bases and the V segment lost 3 bases, leaving 12 bases of the junction unmatched. Germline lookup yields CDR1 KGHSH and CDR2 LQKENI. CDR3 coding DNA: TGTGCCAGCTCACCGCGGTTTGGGACTAGTAGTGACAATGAGCAGTTCTTC. The encoded protein is CASSPRFGTSSDNEQFF.

V gene TRBV29-1 combines with J gene TRBJ2-1; TRBD2 is a possible D gene (6 bases). V was cut by 4 bases and J by 4 bases, with 11 bases left in between. The germline V gene has CDR1 SQVTM and CDR2 ANQGSEA. The CDR3 is made up of 13 amino acids. CDR3 DNA: TGCAGCGTTGGCGGGGTTGGGTACAATGAGCAGTTCTTC. Its translation: CSVGGVGYNEQFF.

The rearrangement uses TRBV21-1 and TRBJ2-6; TRBD1 reflects the table's D call only, with no check against the DNA. TRBV21-1 is an annotated pseudogene. This CDR3 comprises 15 residues. In DNA form, the CDR3 reads TGTGCCAGCAGCTCCGCAGGCAATGGGGCCAACGTCCTGACTTTC. It translates to CASSSAGNGANVLTF.

This clone occurred a few times. The chain recombines TRBV5-5 with TRBJ2-7; 7 nucleotides match TRBD2. Germline lookup yields CDR1 SGHKS and CDR2 YYEKEE (reference sequence). This CDR3 has 16 amino acids. Unmatched junction bases numbered 10, after V lost 0 bases and J lost 4 bases. The CDR3, as DNA: TGTGCCAGCAGCTTGGCAGCCGGGACTACCACTTACGAGCAGTACTTC. Its translation: CASSLAAGTTTYEQYF.

The chain has TRBV30 and TRBJ1-1; D is uncertain. Germline values: CDR1 GTSNPN, CDR2 SVGIG (reference sequence). The CDR3 spans 14 residues. With 1 base removed from V and 9 bases from J, the gap between germline ends came to 18 bases. The CDR3 DNA is TGTGCCTGGAGTGGAGAAACTGATGGACTGAAAGCTTTCTTT. This translates into CAWSGETDGLKAFF.

The chain employs TRBV5-8 and TRBJ2-3; the D gene is possibly TRBD2 (6 bases). CDR3 length equals 14 residues. CDR1 is SGHTS and CDR2 is YDEGEE in the germline V gene. Deletions cut 4 bases from V and 1 base from J, with 10 bases between. The CDR3 loop is CASSAASGTDTQYF. Written as DNA, the CDR3 is TGTGCCAGCAGCGCGGCTAGCGGCACAGATACGCAGTATTTT.

V and J are TRBV2 and TRBJ1-2, with TRBD1 as a possible D gene (6 bases). V was pared by 8 bases and J by 6 bases, with 28 bases between. The CDR3 length is 17 residues. CDR1 and CDR2 from the germline V gene are SNHLY and FYNNEI. CDR3 nucleotide sequence: TGTGCCAGCGGAGGGGGGAGAGTCACAGGCCAGCCTGATGGCTACACCTTC. It codes for CASGGGRVTGQPDGYTF.

CDR3 protein: CASSLSFSGRVYEQFF. The CDR3, as DNA: TGTGCCAGCAGCTTATCATTTAGCGGGAGAGTCTATGAGCAGTTCTTC. The rearrangement joins TRBV7-2 to TRBJ2-1, with 9 nucleotides matching TRBD2. Trimming at V came to 2 bases and at J to 8 bases, leaving 10 bases not matched to a gene. The length of the CDR3 is 16 residues. The germline gives CDR1 SGHTA, CDR2 FQGNSA.

The chain is built from TRBV7-3 and TRBJ2-7, with D tentatively TRBD2 (5 bases). The V gene's germline CDR1 is SGHTA and CDR2 FQGTGA. The CDR3 is 13 residues long. V gave up 5 bases and J gave up 6 bases, with 14 bases separating them. CDR3 protein: CASSLNWSGEQYF. The DNA of the CDR3 is TGTGCCAGCAGCCTTAATTGGAGCGGCGAGCAGTACTTC.

This chain connects TRBV29-1 to TRBJ2-5, with TRBD2 matching over 10 bases. Germline-derived CDR1 and CDR2 are SQVTM and ANQGSEA. The CDR3 length is 15 residues. Trimming removed 2 bases from V and 2 bases from J; junction bases left unmatched: 5. The CDR3 loop is CSVEPRTSGQETQYF. The CDR3 nucleotides read TGCAGCGTTGAACCCAGGACTAGCGGACAAGAGACCCAGTACTTC.

This chain joins TRBV5-1 and TRBJ2-5; 10 bases agree with TRBD2. Germline V gene sequence: CDR1 SGHRS, CDR2 YFSETQ. This CDR3 has 15 residues. V shed 4 bases, J shed 3 bases, and the junction held 6 bases outside the gene matches. In nucleotides, the CDR3 is TGCGCCAGCAGCCCGCTAGCGGGAGTCGAAGAGACCCAGTACTTC. Residues: CASSPLAGVEETQYF.

The chain uses TRBV30 and TRBJ2-1; D is possibly TRBD1 or TRBD2 (5 bases each). The CDR3 sequence is 15 residues long. The V and J ends lost 0 bases and 2 bases respectively, with 11 bases between them. Germline CDR1 and CDR2: GTSNPN and SVGIG (reference sequence). The CDR3 loop reads CAWSVGQGPYNEQFF. The CDR3 DNA sequence: TGTGCCTGGAGTGTTGGGCAGGGACCCTACAATGAGCAGTTCTTC.

This clone was recorded a few times. The chain is built from TRBV19 and TRBJ1-1; 7 nucleotides align to TRBD1. Germline V gene lookup returns CDR1 LNHDA and CDR2 SQIVND (reference sequence). V trimming: 1 base; J trimming: 0 bases; junction bases outside the gene matches: 17. The CDR3 length is 20 residues. The CDR3 nucleotides are TGTGCCAGTAGTATAGCCGGGACAGCCCTTGAACGGCTAATGAACACTGAAGCTTTCTTT. Amino acids: CASSIAGTALERLMNTEAFF. The variable domain in full, completed from reference TRBV19 and TRBJ1-1, reads DGGITQSPKYLFRKEGQNVTLSCEQNLNHDAMYWYRQDPGQGLRLIYYSQIVNDFQKGDIAEGYSVSREKKESFPLTVTSAQKNPTAFYLCASSIAGTALERLMNTEAFFGQGTRLTVV.

The rearrangement uses TRBV28 and TRBJ1-1, with D possibly matching TRBD1 (5 bases). The CDR3 totals 12 residues. Between the trimmed V and J ends, which lost 5 bases and 10 bases, there was a span of 14 bases. The germline CDR1 and CDR2 sequences are MDHEN and SYDVKM. CDR3 sequence reads: CASSAPVGVAFF. The CDR3 DNA is TGTGCCAGCAGTGCCCCAGTAGGGGTAGCTTTCTTT.

This clone was counted ten times or more. This chain joins TRBV7-6 and TRBJ1-3; D may be TRBD1 (5 bases). Germline V lookup: CDR1 SGHVS, CDR2 FNYEAQ. CDR3 length equals 16 residues. V shed 5 bases and J shed 0 bases, with 14 bases lying between them. This CDR3 is CASSRPGGSSGNTIYF. CDR3 DNA: TGTGCCAGCAGCCGCCCCGGGGGAAGCTCTGGAAACACCATATATTTT.

The V and J genes are TRBV2 and TRBJ1-5; D gene unclear. CDR1 SNHLY and CDR2 FYNNEI come from the germline V gene. This CDR3 is 15 amino acids long. V lost 2 bases and J lost 2, with 10 bases in between. The CDR3 here is CASSELSWRNQPQHF. The CDR3 DNA is TGTGCCAGCAGTGAATTAAGTTGGCGCAATCAGCCCCAGCATTTT.

V usage is TRBV20-1 and J usage is TRBJ2-7; D is uncertain. V gave up 4 bases and J gave up 4 bases, with 8 bases separating them. The CDR3 covers 11 residues. The germline gives CDR1 DFQATT, CDR2 SNEGSKA (reference sequence). CDR3: CSANLAYEQYF. Here the CDR3 DNA reads TGCAGTGCTAACCTGGCGTACGAGCAGTACTTC.